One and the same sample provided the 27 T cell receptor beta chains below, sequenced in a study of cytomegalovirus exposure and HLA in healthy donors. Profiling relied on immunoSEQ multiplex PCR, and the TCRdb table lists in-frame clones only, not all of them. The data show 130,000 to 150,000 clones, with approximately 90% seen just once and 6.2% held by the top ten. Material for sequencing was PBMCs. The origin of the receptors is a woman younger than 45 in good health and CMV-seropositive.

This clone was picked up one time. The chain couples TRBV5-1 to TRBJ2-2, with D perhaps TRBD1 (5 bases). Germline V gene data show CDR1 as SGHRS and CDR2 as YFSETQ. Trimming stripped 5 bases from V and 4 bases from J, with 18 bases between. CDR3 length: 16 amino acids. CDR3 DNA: TGCGCCAGCAGTTCAAGGGGCGACGCCCTCACCGGGGAGCTGTTTTTT. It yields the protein CASSSRGDALTGELFF.

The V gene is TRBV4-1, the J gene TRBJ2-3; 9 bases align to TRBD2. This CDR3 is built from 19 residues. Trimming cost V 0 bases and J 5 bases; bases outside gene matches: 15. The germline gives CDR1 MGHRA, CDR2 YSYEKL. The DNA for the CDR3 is TGCGCCAGCAGCCAAGATTTTAGCGGGGGTGGGAGGGCCGGAGATACGCAGTATTTT. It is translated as CASSQDFSGGGRAGDTQYF.

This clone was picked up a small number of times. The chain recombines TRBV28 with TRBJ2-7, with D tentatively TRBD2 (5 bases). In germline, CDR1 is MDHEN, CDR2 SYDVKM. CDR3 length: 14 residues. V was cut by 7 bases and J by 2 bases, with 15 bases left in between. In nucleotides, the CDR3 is TGTGCCAGCACCTTGAGGGATAACCCCTACGAGCAGTACTTC. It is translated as CASTLRDNPYEQYF. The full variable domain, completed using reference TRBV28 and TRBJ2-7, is DVKVTQSSRYLVKRTGEKVFLECVQDMDHENMFWYRQDPGLGLRLIYFSYDVKMKEKGDIPEGYSVSREKKERFSLILESASTNQTSMYLCASTLRDNPYEQYFGPGTRLTVT.

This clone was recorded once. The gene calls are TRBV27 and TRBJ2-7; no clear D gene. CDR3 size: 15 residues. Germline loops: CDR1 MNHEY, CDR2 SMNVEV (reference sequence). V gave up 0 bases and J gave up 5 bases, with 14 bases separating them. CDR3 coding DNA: TGTGCCAGCAGTTTATCTGGGCCAAGATGGGACGAGCAGTACTTC. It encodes CASSLSGPRWDEQYF.

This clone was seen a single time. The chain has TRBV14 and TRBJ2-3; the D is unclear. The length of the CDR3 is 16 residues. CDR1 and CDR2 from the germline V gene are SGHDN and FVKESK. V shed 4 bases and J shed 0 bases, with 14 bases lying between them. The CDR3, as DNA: TGTGCCAGCAGCCTACTTTCTAGTGCTAGCACAGATACGCAGTATTTT. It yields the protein CASSLLSSASTDTQYF.

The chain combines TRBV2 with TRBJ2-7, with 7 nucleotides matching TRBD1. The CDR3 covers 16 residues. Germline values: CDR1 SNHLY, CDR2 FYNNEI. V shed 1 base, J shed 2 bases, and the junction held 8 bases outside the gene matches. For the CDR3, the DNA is TGTGCCAGCAGTGAAGTCACCGGGACAGTTACCTACGAGCAGTACTTC. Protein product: CASSEVTGTVTYEQYF.

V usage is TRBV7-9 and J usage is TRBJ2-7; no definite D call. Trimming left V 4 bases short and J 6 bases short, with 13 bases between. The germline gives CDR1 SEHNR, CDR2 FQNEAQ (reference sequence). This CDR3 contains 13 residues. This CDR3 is CASSSQDGGEQYF. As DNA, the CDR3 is TGTGCCAGCAGCTCGCAGGATGGTGGCGAGCAGTACTTC.

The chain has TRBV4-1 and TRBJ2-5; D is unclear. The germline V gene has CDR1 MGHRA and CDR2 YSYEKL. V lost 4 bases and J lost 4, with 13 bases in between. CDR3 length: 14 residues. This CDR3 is CASSPRYEVETQYF. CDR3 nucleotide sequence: TGCGCCAGCAGCCCTCGCTATGAGGTAGAGACCCAGTACTTC.

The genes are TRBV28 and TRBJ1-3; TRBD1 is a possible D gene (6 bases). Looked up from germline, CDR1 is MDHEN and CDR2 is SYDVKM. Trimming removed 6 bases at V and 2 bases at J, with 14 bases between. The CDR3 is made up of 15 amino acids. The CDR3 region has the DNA TGTGCCAGCAGCCGCGTCAGGGGAACTGGAAACACCATATATTTT. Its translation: CASSRVRGTGNTIYF.

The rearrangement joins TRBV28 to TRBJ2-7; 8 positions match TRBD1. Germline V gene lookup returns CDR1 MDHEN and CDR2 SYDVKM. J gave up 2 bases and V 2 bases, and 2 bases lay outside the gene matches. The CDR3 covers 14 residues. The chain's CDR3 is CASSLRQGTYEQYF. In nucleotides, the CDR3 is TGTGCCAGCAGTTTACGACAGGGGACCTACGAGCAGTACTTC. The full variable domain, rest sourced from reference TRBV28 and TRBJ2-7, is DVKVTQSSRYLVKRTGEKVFLECVQDMDHENMFWYRQDPGLGLRLIYFSYDVKMKEKGDIPEGYSVSREKKERFSLILESASTNQTSMYLCASSLRQGTYEQYFGPGTRLTVT.

The CDR3 nucleotides read TGTGCCAGCAGCTCAACAGGGTATCAGACCCAGTACTTC. It encodes CASSSTGYQTQYF. V gene TRBV7-7 combines with J gene TRBJ2-5, with D possibly matching TRBD1 (6 bases). CDR3 size: 13 residues. The V end was cut by 4 bases, the J end by 6 bases, with 12 bases between. Germline V gives CDR1 SSHAT, CDR2 FNYEAQ (reference sequence).

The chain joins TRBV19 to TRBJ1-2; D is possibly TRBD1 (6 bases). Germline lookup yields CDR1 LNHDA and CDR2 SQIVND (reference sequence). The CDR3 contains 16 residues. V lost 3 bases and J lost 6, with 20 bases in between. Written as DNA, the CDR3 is TGTGCCAGTAGTATCCTGGGCGCCAGGGGATCAAATGGCTACACCTTC. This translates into CASSILGARGSNGYTF.

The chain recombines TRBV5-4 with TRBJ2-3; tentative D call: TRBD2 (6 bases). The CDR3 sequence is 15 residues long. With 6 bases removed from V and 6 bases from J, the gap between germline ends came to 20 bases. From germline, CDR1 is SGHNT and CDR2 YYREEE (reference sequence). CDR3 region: CASNNEGLPGDTQYF. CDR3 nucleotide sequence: TGTGCCAGCAACAATGAGGGACTCCCTGGGGATACGCAGTATTTT.

The CDR3 region is CASSRPSDYTQYF. Written as DNA, the CDR3 is TGCGCCAGCAGCCGTCCTAGCGATTATACGCAGTATTTT. The chain links TRBV4-1 to TRBJ2-3; perhaps TRBD2 as D (6 bases). Germline V CDR1 and CDR2: MGHRA, YSYEKL. CDR3 length: 13 amino acids. Trimming took 4 bases from V and 7 from J, leaving 12 bases between them.

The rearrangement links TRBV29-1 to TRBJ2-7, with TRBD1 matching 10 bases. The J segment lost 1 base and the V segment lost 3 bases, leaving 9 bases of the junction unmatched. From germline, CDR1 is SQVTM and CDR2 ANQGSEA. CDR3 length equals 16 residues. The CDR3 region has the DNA TGCAGCGTTGATGTTAGGGGGACAGGGGTATCCTACGAGCAGTACTTC. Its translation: CSVDVRGTGVSYEQYF.

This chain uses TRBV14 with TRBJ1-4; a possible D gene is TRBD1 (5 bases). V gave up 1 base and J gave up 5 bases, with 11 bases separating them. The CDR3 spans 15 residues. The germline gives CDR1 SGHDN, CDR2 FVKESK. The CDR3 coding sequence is TGTGCCAGCAGCCAAGTTCAGGACACAAATGAAAAACTGTTTTTT. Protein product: CASSQVQDTNEKLFF.

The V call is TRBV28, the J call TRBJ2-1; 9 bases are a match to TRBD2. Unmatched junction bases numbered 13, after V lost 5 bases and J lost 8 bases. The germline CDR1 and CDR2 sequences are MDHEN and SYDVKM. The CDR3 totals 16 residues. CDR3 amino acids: CASSTRDLGLADEQFF. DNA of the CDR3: TGTGCCAGCAGTACCCGGGACTTGGGACTAGCTGATGAGCAGTTCTTC.

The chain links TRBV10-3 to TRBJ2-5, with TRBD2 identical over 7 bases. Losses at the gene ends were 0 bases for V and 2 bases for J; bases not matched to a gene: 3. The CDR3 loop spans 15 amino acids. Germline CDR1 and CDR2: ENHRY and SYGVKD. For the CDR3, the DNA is TGTGCCATCAGTGAGTCGGTAGCGGGTCAAGAGACCCAGTACTTC. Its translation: CAISESVAGQETQYF.

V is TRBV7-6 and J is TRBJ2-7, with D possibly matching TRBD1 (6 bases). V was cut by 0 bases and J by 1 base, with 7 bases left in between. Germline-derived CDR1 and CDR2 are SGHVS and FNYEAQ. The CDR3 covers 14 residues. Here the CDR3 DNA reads TGTGCCAGCAGCTTAGCCAGGGGATCCTACGAGCAGTACTTC. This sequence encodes CASSLARGSYEQYF. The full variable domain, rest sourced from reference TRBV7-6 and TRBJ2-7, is GAGVSQSPRYKVTKRGQDVALRCDPISGHVSLYWYRQALGQGPEFLTYFNYEAQQDKSGLPNDRFSAERPEGSISTLTIQRTEQRDSAMYRCASSLARGSYEQYFGPGTRLTVT.

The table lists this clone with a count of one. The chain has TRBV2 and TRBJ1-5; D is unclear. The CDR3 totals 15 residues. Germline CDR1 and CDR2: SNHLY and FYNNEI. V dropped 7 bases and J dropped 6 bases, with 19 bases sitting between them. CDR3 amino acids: CASTNGGIRGQPQHF. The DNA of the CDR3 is TGTGCCAGCACCAATGGCGGGATACGTGGTCAGCCCCAGCATTTT.

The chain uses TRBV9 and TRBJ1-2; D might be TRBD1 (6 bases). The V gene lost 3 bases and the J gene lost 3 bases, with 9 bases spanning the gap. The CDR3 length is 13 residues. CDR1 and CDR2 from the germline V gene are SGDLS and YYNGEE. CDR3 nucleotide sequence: TGTGCCAGCAGCGAGGGGGATTACTATGGCTACACCTTC. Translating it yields CASSEGDYYGYTF.

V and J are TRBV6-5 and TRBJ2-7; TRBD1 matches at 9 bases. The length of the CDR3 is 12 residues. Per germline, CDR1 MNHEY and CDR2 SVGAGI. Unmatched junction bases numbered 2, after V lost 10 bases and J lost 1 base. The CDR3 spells CAIGTGSYEQYF. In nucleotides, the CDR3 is TGTGCCATAGGGACAGGGTCCTACGAGCAGTACTTC.

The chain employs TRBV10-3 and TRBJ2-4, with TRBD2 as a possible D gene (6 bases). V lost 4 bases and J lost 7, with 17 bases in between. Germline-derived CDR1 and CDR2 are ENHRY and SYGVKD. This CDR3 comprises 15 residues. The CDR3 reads CAISATGTEGNIQYF. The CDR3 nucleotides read TGTGCCATCAGTGCCACCGGGACTGAGGGTAACATTCAGTACTTC.

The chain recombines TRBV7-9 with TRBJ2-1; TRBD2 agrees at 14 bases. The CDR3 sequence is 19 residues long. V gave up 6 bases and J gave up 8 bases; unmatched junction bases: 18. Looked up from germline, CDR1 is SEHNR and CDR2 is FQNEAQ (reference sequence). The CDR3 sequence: CASRSRTGMGLAGVDEQFF. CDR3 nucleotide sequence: TGTGCCAGCAGATCCCGGACAGGGATGGGACTAGCGGGAGTGGATGAGCAGTTCTTC.

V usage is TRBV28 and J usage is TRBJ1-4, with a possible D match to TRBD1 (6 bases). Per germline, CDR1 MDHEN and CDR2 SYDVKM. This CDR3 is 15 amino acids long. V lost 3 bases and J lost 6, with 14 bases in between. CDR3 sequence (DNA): TGTGCCAGCAGTTTTGATGGACAGCCAGATGAAAAACTGTTTTTT. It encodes CASSFDGQPDEKLFF.

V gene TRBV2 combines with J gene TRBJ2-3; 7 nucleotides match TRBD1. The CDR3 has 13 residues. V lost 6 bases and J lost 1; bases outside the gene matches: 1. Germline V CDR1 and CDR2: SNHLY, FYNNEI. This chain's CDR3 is CASRDRGTDTQYF. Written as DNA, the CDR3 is TGTGCCAGCAGAGACAGGGGCACAGATACGCAGTATTTT.

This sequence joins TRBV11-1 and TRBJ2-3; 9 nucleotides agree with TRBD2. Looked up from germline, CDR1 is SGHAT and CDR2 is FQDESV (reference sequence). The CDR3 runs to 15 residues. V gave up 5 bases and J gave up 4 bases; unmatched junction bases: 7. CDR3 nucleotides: TGTGCCAGCAGCCGGGGACTAGCCGAGGCAGATACGCAGTATTTT. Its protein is CASSRGLAEADTQYF.